This T cell receptor (beta chain) was captured by sequencing in a study of blood T cell repertoires in COVID-19 (dated by TCRdb to the early 2020s). As for the study more broadly: The collaborator samples originated in the United States, Italy and Spain and spanned the acute and convalescent phases of COVID-19. The prospective study material was composed of cDNA or gDNA derived from T cells, B-cell-depleted T cells, or PBMCs. Subjects who had been exposed to COVID-19, were actively infected with it, or had recovered from it provided the deeply sampled blood TCRbeta repertoires that made up the dataset. The repertoires were made available in a free public database intended to serve as a resource for research on the immune response to SARS-CoV-2. Samples came from the ongoing ImmuneRACE study (first 160 participants) plus 1,254 subjects from 6 global collaborators. A de-identified subject ID, COVID-19 status, age in years and sex were almost always included in the sample metadata. Where available, HLA class I and class II types were obtained from metadata supplied by the sample provider rather than from assay-based typing.

TCRbeta CDR3 regions were amplified from genomic DNA by means of the immunoSEQ Assay, a bias-controlled multiplex PCR. The original methods were these. The number of nucleated cells in each sample was estimated by amplification of reference gene primers within the assay. To quantify the absolute abundance of each unique TCRbeta CDR3 rearrangement, sequence reads were collapsed and filtered. Productive Simpson clonality was computed per sample as the square root of Simpson's diversity index over productive rearrangements. TCRdb provides this immuneACCESS table in a form limited to in-frame rearrangements. Some clones are lacking; in checked studies, under half of them reflect an unresolved V gene, and why the rest are absent is not known. The DNA was the basis for D and trimming; V, J and clone size are from that table. This sample is represented by roughly 260,000 clones; approximately 89% of them were singletons. The ten largest clones add up to under 2.5% of the sample.

General study outcomes and caveats: The quantity of clinical and demographic metadata differed by source and by participant and was supplied without curation.

Whole blood was collected in K2EDTA tubes by collaborating institutions according to the institutions' own protocols. For TCRbeta analysis, collaborators shipped samples as frozen whole blood, isolated PBMCs, or DNA extracted from either of those sample types. In this sample, this clone turned up a few times. Its antigen target is currently unknown. There are no base qualities to consult, and no much larger clone falls within one base. The sequence came from a woman aged 50 to 65 with acute or convalescent COVID-19. The specimen sequenced was peripheral blood.

CDR3 loop: CASSSSAGELFF. The sequenced DNA: TGTGCCAGCAGCTCCTCGGCCGGGGAGCTGTTTTTT. The rearranged chain carries TRBV7-3 and TRBJ2-2, with the D gene call left open. CDR1 and CDR2 are drawn from the germline V gene: SGHTA, FQGTGA. Deletion took 4 bases off V and 6 bases off J, with a span of 6 bases between the germline ends. The CDR3 goes from the cysteine to the phenylalanine over 12 residues. Only the CDR3 portion is preserved as DNA: 36 bases, with reading frame beginning at the first base.